Presented here are 8 T cell receptor beta chains from one specimen sequenced in a study of cytomegalovirus exposure and HLA in healthy donors. The study ran its PCR with 60 Vbeta and 13 Jbeta primers. Sequencing was performed with immunoSEQ multiplex PCR; in TCRdb, only in-frame clones are kept and a portion is missing. Seen here are 95,000 to 150,000 clones, roughly three fifths observed once, and the top ten hold about 8.3%. The sample was PBMCs. The receptors stem from a woman between 40 and 55 years old in good health and CMV-seropositive.

The V gene is TRBV28, the J gene TRBJ2-5, with TRBD1 as a possible D gene (5 bases). Germline V gene lookup returns CDR1 MDHEN and CDR2 SYDVKM. The V end was cut by 5 bases, the J end by 1 base, with 8 bases between. CDR3 length equals 13 residues. The CDR3 bases are TGTGCCAGCAGTCAGGGCCTCCAAGAGACCCAGTACTTC. Its translation is CASSQGLQETQYF.

The chain carries TRBV13 and TRBJ2-3; D might be TRBD2 (6 bases). This CDR3 region has 18 residues. In germline, CDR1 is PRHDT, CDR2 FYEKMQ (reference sequence). V dropped 6 bases and J dropped 2 bases, with 24 bases sitting between them. For the CDR3, the DNA is TGTGCCAGCAGTAAAATTGGGCAACGGGACTCCCCCACAGATACGCAGTATTTT. Residues: CASSKIGQRDSPTDTQYF. Filled out from reference TRBV13 and TRBJ2-3, the complete variable domain reads AAGVIQSPRHLIKEKRETATLKCYPIPRHDTVYWYQQGPGQDPQFLISFYEKMQSDKGSIPDRFSAQQFSDYHSELNMSSLELGDSALYFCASSKIGQRDSPTDTQYFGPGTRLTVL.

This chain joins TRBV6-1 and TRBJ1-1; D is ambiguous. V lost 6 bases, J lost 1 base, and 9 bases lay in between. The germline CDR1 and CDR2 sequences are MNHNS and SASEGT. This CDR3 has 13 amino acids. In DNA, the CDR3 is TGTGCCAGCAGCCCAAAGCGGAACACTGAAGCTTTCTTT. Its translation is CASSPKRNTEAFF.

This clone was picked up a small number of times. The rearrangement uses TRBV28 and TRBJ1-4, with 8 bases matching TRBD1. Germline-derived CDR1 and CDR2 are MDHEN and SYDVKM. V lost 7 bases and J lost 6; bases outside the gene matches: 7. The CDR3 has 14 amino acids. The CDR3 DNA reads TGTGCCAGCACCGTGGACAGGGCCGATGAAAAACTGTTTTTT. It yields the protein CASTVDRADEKLFF.

This chain's CDR3 is CASSLGTARASYNEQFF. The DNA for the CDR3 is TGTGCCAGCAGTTTGGGTACAGCAAGAGCCTCCTACAATGAGCAGTTCTTC. This chain links TRBV28 with TRBJ2-1; no reliable D call. The germline V gene has CDR1 MDHEN and CDR2 SYDVKM. The ends were cut back, 3 bases at V and 0 bases at J, with 15 bases in the middle. This CDR3 region has 17 residues.

The gene calls are TRBV28 and TRBJ1-1; no clear D. V lost 6 bases to trimming and J lost 2 bases, with 16 bases between them. Per germline, CDR1 MDHEN and CDR2 SYDVKM. The CDR3 runs to 15 residues. CDR3 sequence: CASRVPGRGNTEAFF. In DNA form, the CDR3 reads TGTGCCAGCAGGGTACCCGGTCGGGGAAACACTGAAGCTTTCTTT.

The chain joins TRBV5-5 to TRBJ1-2; the match to TRBD1 covers 7 bases. This CDR3 spans 14 amino acids. The junction had 7 bases not matched to a gene; V was cut back by 3 bases and J by 5 bases. Germline V lookup: CDR1 SGHKS, CDR2 YYEKEE (reference sequence). The CDR3 protein is CASSYTDRVYGYTF. The CDR3 DNA reads TGTGCCAGCAGCTACACCGACAGGGTGTATGGCTACACCTTC.

This clone appeared a single time. This CDR3 reads CASSSYRVSTEAFF. CDR3 sequence (DNA): TGTGCCAGCAGTTCCTACAGGGTTTCCACTGAAGCTTTCTTT. The chain couples TRBV27 to TRBJ1-1, with D possibly being TRBD1 (6 bases). The CDR3 totals 14 residues. The ends were cut back, 4 bases at V and 4 bases at J, with 13 bases in the middle. Per germline, CDR1 MNHEY and CDR2 SMNVEV (reference sequence).